This TCR beta chain was sequenced during a study of blood T cell repertoires in COVID-19. Study as a whole: Researchers got acute and convalescent COVID-19 samples from the United States, Italy and Spain. From T cells, B-cell-depleted T cells, or PBMCs came the material, which was cDNA or gDNA.

Trimming removed 1 base at V and 1 base at J, with 10 bases between. Germline CDR1 SGHKS, CDR2 YYEKEE (reference sequence). The CDR3 length is 15 residues. Original processing methods: Nucleated cell counts were estimated from reference gene primer amplification. Clones were read by immunoSEQ multiplex PCR, and TCRdb kept only the in-frame ones, dropping some. V, J and clone size derive from that table, while D and trimming were established from the DNA sequence. This repertoire shows over 30,000 clones, 90% found once; its top ten account for roughly 12%. Sequencing used peripheral blood. The chain couples TRBV5-5 to TRBJ2-3; D is possibly TRBD1 (5 bases). The clonotype was recovered from a man aged 70-80 years with acute or convalescent COVID-19. The CDR3 protein is CASSLIIGGTDTQYF. As DNA, the CDR3 is TGTGCCAGCAGCTTGATAATAGGGGGCACAGATACGCAGTATTTT.